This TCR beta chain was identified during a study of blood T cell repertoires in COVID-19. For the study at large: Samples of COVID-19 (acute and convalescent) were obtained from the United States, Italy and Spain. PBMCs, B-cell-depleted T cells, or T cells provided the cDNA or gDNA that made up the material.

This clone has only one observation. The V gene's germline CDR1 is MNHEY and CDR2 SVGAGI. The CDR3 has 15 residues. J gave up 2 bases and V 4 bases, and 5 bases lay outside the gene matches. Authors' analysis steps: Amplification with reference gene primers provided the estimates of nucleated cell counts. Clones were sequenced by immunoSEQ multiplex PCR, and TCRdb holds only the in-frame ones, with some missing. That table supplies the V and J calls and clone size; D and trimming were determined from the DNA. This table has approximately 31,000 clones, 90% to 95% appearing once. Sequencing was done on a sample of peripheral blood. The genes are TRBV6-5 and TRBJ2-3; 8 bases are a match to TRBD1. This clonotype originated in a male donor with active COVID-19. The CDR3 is CASSWGQEVTDTQYF. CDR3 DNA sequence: TGTGCCAGCAGTTGGGGACAGGAGGTCACAGATACGCAGTATTTT.